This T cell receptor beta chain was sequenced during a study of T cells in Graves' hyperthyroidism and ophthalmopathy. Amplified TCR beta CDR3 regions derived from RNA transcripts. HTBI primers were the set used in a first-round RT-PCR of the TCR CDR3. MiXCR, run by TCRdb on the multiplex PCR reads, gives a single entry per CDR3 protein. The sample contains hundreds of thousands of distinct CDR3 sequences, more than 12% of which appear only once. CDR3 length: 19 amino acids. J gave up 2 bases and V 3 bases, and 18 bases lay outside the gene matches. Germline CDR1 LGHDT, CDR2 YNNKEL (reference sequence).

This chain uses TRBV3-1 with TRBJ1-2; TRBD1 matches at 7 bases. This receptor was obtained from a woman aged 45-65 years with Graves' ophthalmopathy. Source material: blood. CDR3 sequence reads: CASSQVVDREGRSNYGYTF. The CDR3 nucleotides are TGTGCCAGCAGCCAGGTTGTCGACAGGGAAGGGCGGTCGAACTATGGCTACACCTTC.